This T cell receptor (beta chain) stems from a study of cytomegalovirus exposure and HLA in healthy donors. General study findings and limits: CMV serostatus was the only immune exposure information that was available. Researchers reported that a few CMV-associated chains were confirmed in vitro as CMV antigen-specific. An Asian-associated ancestry cluster reportedly showed fewer N-insertions than the approximately 670-donor mean in a later analysis.

At sampling all donors were nominally healthy, likely with unrecorded immune exposures. This clone was detected once. The antigen remains undetermined. The PCR employed 60 Vbeta primers together with 13 Jbeta primers. Assay: immunoSEQ multiplex PCR; the TCRdb copy retains only in-frame clones and omits some. The sample includes over 150,000 clones, 84% seen only once; the top ten take around 5%. Germline V gene data show CDR1 as MGHRA and CDR2 as YSYEKL. The CDR3 loop spans 16 amino acids. V lost 0 bases, J lost 2 bases, and 12 bases lay in between. The V and J genes are TRBV4-1 and TRBJ2-3; D possibly corresponds to TRBD2 (5 bases). The clonotype originates from a man aged 18 to 30 in good health and CMV-seronegative. Sequences were obtained from PBMCs. The CDR3, as DNA: TGCGCCAGCAGCCAAGACCACGAGGGCTACACAGATACGCAGTATTTT. Translating gives CASSQDHEGYTDTQYF.